This TCR beta chain came from a study of T-cell reconstitution after alpha-beta-depleted transplantation in children. The ends were cut back, 1 base at V and 5 bases at J, with 14 bases in the middle. The germline gives CDR1 SGHTA, CDR2 FQGNSA. The length of the CDR3 is 15 residues. For TCRbeta, the library was prepared with unique molecular identifiers. TCRdb reprocessed the PCR reads via MiXCR and lists one record per CDR3 protein. This sample has around 120,000 distinct CDR3 sequences; under 25% occur once, and the top ten carry about 11%. The clonotype was recovered from a male patient between 2 and 10 years old who had a stem cell transplant for chronic granulomatous disease, so the T cells may come from the graft donor. The chain uses TRBV7-2 and TRBJ1-1, with a tentative D call TRBD1 (5 bases). The material was PBMCs, mostly from graft donor cells, obtained 180 days after TCRalphabeta/CD19-depleted stem cell transplant. The CDR3: CASSLGPTQGTEAFF. DNA for the CDR3: TGTGCCAGCAGCTTAGGCCCCACTCAGGGTACTGAAGCTTTCTTT.